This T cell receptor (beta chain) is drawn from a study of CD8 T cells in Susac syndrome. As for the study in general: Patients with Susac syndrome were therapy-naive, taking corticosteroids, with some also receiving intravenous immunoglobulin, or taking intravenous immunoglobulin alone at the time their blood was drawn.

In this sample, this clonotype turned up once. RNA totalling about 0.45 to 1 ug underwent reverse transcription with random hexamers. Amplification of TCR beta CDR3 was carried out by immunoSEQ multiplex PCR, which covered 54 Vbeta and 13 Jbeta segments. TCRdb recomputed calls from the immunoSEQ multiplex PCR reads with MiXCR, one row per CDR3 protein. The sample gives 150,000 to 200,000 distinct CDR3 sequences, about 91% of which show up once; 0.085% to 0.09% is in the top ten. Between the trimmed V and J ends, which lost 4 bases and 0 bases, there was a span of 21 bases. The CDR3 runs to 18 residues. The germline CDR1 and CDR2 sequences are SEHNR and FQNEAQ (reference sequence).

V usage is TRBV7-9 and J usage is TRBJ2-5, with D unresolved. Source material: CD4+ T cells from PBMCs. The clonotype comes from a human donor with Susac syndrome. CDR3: CASSSPGVGSLYQETQYF. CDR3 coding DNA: TGTGCCAGCAGCTCCCCCGGTGTTGGTAGTTTGTACCAAGAGACCCAGTACTTC.